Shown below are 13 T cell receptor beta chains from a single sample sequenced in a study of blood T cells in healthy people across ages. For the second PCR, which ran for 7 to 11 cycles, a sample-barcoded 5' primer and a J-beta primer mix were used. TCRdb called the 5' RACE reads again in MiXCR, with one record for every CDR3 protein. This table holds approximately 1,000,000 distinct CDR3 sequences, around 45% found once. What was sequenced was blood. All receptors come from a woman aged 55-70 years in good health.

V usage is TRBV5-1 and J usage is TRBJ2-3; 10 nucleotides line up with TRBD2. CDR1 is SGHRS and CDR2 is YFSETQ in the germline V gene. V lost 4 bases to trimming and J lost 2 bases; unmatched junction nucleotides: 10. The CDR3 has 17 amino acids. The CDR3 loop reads CASSLLRTSGYTDTQYF. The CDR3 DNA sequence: TGCGCCAGCAGCCTCCTCCGGACTAGCGGCTACACAGATACGCAGTATTTT.

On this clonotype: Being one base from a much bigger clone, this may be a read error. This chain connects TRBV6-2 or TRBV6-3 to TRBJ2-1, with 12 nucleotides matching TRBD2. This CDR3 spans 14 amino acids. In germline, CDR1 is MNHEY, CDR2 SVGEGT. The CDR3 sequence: CVSLVLAGGNEQFF. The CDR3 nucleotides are TGTGTCAGCCTTGTCCTAGCGGGAGGGAATGAGCAGTTCTTC.

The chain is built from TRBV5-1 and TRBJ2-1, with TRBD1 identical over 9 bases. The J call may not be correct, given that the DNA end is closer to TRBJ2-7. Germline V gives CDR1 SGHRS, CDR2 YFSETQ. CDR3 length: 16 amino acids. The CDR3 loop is CASGQGRGQGNHEQYF. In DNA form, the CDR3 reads TGCGCCAGCGGGCAAGGACGGGGACAGGGAAATCACGAGCAGTACTTC.

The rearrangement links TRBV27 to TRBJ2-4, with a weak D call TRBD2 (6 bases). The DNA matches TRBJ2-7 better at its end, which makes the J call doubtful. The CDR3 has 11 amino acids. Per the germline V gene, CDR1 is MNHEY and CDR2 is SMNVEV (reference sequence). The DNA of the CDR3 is TGTGCCAGCAGTTGGGGGGTCGAGCAGTACTTC. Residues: CASSWGVEQYF.

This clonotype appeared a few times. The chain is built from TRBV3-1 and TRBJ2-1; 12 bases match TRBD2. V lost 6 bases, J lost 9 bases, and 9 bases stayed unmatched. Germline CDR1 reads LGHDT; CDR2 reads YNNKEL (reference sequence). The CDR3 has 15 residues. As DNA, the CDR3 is TGTGCCAGCAGACTAGCGGGAGGCCCTGTCGGTGAGCAGTTCTTC. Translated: CASRLAGGPVGEQFF.

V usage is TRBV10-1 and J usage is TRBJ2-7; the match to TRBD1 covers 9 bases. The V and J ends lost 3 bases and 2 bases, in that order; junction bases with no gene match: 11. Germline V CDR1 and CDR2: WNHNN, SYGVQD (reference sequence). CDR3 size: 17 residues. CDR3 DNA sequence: TGCGCCAGCAGTGAAGATACCGGGACAGGGAACCCCTACGAGCAGTACTTC. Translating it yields CASSEDTGTGNPYEQYF.

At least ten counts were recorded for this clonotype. The DNA of the CDR3 is TGTGCCAGCACTCCCGTGCTGGGTTCGGGTTACAATGAGCAGTTCTTC. Its translation is CASTPVLGSGYNEQFF. The V gene is TRBV7-2, the J gene TRBJ2-1; D remains ambiguous. This CDR3 spans 16 amino acids. Germline V lookup: CDR1 SGHTA, CDR2 FQGNSA. V dropped 7 bases and J dropped 4 bases, with 20 bases sitting between them.

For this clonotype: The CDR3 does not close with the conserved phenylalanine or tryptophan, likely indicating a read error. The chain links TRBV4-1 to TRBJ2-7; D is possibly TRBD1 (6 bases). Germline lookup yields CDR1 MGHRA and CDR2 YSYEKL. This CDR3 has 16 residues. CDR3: CANSQEGQGLPYEQYL. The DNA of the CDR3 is TGCGCCAACAGCCAAGAGGGGCAGGGGCTTCCCTACGAGCAGTACTTA.

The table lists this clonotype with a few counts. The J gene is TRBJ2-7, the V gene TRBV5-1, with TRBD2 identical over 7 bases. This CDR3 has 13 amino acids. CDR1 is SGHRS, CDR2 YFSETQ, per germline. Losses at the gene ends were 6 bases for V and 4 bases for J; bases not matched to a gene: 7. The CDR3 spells CASNDGRTYEQYF. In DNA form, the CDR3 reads TGCGCCAGCAACGACGGGAGGACATACGAGCAGTACTTC.

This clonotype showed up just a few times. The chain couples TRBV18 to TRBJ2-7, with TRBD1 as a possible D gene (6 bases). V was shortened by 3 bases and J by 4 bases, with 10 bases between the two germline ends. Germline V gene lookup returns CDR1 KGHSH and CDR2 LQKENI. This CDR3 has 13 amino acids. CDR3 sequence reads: CASSPQGKYEQYF. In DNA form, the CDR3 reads TGTGCCAGCTCACCCCAGGGGAAGTACGAGCAGTACTTC.

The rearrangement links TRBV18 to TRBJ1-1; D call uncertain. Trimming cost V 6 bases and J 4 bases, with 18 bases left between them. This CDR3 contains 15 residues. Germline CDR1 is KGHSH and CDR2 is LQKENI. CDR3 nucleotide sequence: TGTGCCAGCTCGCCCCCGGGAGGGAGGTCCACTGAAGCTTTCTTT. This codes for CASSPPGGRSTEAFF.

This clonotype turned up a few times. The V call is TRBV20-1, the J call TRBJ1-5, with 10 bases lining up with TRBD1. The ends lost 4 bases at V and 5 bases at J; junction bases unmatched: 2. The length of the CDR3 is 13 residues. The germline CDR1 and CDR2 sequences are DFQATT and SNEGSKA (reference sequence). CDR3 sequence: CSAKDRGYQPQHF. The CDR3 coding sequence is TGCAGTGCTAAGGACAGGGGGTATCAGCCCCAGCATTTT.

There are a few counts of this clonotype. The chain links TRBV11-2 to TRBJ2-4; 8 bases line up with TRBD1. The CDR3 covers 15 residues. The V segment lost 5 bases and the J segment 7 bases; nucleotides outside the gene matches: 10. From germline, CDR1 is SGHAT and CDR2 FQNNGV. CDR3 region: CASSPQGQGANIQYF. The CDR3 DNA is TGTGCCAGCAGCCCCCAAGGCCAGGGGGCGAACATTCAGTACTTC. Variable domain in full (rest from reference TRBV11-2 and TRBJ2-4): EAGVAQSPRYKIIEKRQSVAFWCNPISGHATLYWYQQILGQGPKLLIQFQNNGVVDDSQLPKDRFSAERLKGVDSTLKIQPAKLEDSAVYLCASSPQGQGANIQYFGAGTRLSVL.